This T cell receptor (beta chain) was profiled in a study of T cells after yellow fever vaccination. In this sample, this clonotype turned up many times. The antigen is unknown. Germline CDR1 and CDR2: SGHTA and FQGNSA. The CDR3 length is 13 residues. V was trimmed by 1 base and J by 1 base, leaving 5 bases between them. Study-wide results and limits: The secondary response showed a weaker magnitude and a faster peak, day 5 versus 15. The booster saw the reappearance of most primary-vaccination clones (roughly 96% CD4, 80% to 90% CD8). Contamination of FACS-sorted repertoires by abundant clonotypes from the bulk population could occur.

Conversion of TCR transcripts into cDNA relied on 5'RACE template switching, which added a universal primer site and UMIs. One entry per CDR3 protein results from TCRdb running MiXCR on the 5' RACE reads. This repertoire shows just under 600,000 distinct CDR3 sequences, less than 15% found once; its top ten account for around an eighth. This sample comprised PBMCs, obtained on the day of the yellow fever booster vaccination. The source of this sequence is a man aged 25 to 40 who received the YFV17D yellow fever vaccine. The chain combines TRBV7-2 with TRBJ2-7; D ambiguous. This CDR3 reads CASSLEYSYEQYF. Written as DNA, the CDR3 is TGTGCCAGCAGCTTAGAGTATTCCTACGAGCAGTACTTC. Looking up the rest from reference TRBV7-2 and TRBJ2-7 gives the full variable domain: GAGVSQSPSNKVTEKGKDVELRCDPISGHTALYWYRQSLGQGLEFLIYFQGNSAPDKSGLPSDRFSAERTGGSVSTLTIQRTQQEDSAVYLCASSLEYSYEQYFGPGTRLTVT.